This T cell receptor (beta chain) is drawn from a study of molecular identifiers for immune sequencing clone quantification. General study points: Clone sizes that are highly expanded could be underestimated when identical TCR molecules share a barcode.

This CDR3 spans 15 amino acids. The germline V gene has CDR1 SGHRS and CDR2 YFSETQ. The V gene end was trimmed by 5 bases and the J gene end by 4 bases; junction bases not matched to a gene: 8. This clonotype has a count of ten or more. Its matching antigen is unknown. TCRdb re-derived calls from the PCR reads in MiXCR, one entry per CDR3 protein. The table records some 100,000 distinct CDR3 sequences, 15% to 20% of them present only once. The sequencing sample was made of naive CD8+ T cells from blood, with Jurkat cell RNA spiked in. The subset is: FACS-sorted CD8+CD4-CCR7+CD45RA+ naive T cells. The V gene is TRBV5-1, the J gene TRBJ2-3, with 9 bases that match TRBD1. The TCR originated in a human donor in good health. Some libraries in this study had Jurkat cell RNA spiked in. As DNA, the CDR3 is TGCGCCAGCAGTCCACCGGGACAGGGAGCAGATACGCAGTATTTT. It encodes CASSPPGQGADTQYF.